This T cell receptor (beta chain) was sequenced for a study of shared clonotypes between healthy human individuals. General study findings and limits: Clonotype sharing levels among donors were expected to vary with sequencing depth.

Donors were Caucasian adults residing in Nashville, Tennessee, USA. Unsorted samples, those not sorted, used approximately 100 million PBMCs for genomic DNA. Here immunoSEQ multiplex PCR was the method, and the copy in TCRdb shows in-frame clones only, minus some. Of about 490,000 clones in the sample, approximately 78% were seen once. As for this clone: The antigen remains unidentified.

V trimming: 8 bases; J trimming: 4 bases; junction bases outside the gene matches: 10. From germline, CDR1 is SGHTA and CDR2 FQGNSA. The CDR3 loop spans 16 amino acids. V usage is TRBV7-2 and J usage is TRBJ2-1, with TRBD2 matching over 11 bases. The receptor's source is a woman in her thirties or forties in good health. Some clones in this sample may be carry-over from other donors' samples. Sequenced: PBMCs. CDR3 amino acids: CASFLRLAGLYNEQFF. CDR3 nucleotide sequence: TGTGCCAGCTTTCTCCGACTAGCGGGACTTTACAATGAGCAGTTCTTC.